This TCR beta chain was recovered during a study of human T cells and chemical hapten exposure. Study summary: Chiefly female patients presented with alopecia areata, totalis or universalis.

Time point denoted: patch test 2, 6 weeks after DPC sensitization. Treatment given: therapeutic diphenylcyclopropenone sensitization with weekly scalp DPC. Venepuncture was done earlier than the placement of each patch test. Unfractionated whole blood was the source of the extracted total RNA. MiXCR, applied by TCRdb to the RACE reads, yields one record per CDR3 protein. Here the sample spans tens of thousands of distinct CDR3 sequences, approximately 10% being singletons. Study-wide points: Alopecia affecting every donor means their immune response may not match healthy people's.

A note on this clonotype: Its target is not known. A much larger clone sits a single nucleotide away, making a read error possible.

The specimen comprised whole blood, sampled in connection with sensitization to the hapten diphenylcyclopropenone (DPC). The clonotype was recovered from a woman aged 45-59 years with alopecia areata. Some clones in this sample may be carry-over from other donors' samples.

The CDR3 sequence: CASSLAGSGNTIYF. CDR3 bases: TGTGCCAGCAGCTTAGCCGGCTCTGGAAACACCATATATTTT. The chain uses TRBV7-9 and TRBJ1-3; D is uncertain. This CDR3 has 14 amino acids. V was trimmed by 0 bases and J by 0 bases, leaving 3 bases between them. Germline V lookup: CDR1 SEHNR, CDR2 FQNEAQ (reference sequence).